The present T cell receptor beta chain was sequenced within a study of cytotoxic CD8 clonotypes in ibrutinib-treated CLL. The CDR3 sequence is 13 residues long. Germline loops: CDR1 SGHNT, CDR2 YYREEE (reference sequence). V was shortened by 4 bases and J by 1 base, with 5 bases between the two germline ends. As for this clone: Its antigen is undetermined.

Depths of 1 in 200,000 to 1 in 1 million T cells were the sequencing target. TCRdb keeps only in-frame clones here, not all; method: immunoSEQ multiplex PCR. The sample lists under 200,000 clones; under 90% were seen once. Study results and caveats: The study found public clonotypes uncommon, contracting or stable on treatment. Age-matched healthy donor levels were exceeded by baseline clonality, which tracked circulating CD8+ T-cell counts. Clonality showed a rise at ibrutinib response that reversed toward baseline at progression.

This TCR derives from a human donor with chronic lymphocytic leukemia. V and J are TRBV5-4 and TRBJ2-2; D uncertain. The sample here was PBMCs, taken after 24 months of ibrutinib treatment. The CDR3 DNA follows: TGTGCCAGCAGCCAAGGGAACACCGGGGAGCTGTTTTTT. It specifies CASSQGNTGELFF.